The entry below gives a single T cell receptor beta chain sequence along with its context. Its antigen is not known. These data come from a study of cytomegalovirus exposure and HLA in healthy donors. The PCR was carried out with 60 Vbeta primers and 13 Jbeta primers. Assay used: immunoSEQ multiplex PCR; TCRdb lists only in-frame clones, some missing. The repertoire holds about 160,000 clones, with roughly 80% as singletons. The V end was cut by 4 bases, the J end by 4 bases, with 12 bases between. The CDR3 runs to 14 residues. Broader study findings: Judged likely to be a sequencing artifact was a cluster of highly shared sequence variants.

The chain recombines TRBV5-3 with TRBJ1-5; a possible D gene is TRBD1 (5 bases). TRBV5-3 is marked as an open reading frame, function uncertain. The sample comprised PBMCs. The TCR was taken from a young man in good health and CMV-seronegative. CDR3 region: CARSLTGLNQPQHF. DNA for the CDR3: TGTGCCAGAAGCCTAACGGGACTTAATCAGCCCCAGCATTTT.